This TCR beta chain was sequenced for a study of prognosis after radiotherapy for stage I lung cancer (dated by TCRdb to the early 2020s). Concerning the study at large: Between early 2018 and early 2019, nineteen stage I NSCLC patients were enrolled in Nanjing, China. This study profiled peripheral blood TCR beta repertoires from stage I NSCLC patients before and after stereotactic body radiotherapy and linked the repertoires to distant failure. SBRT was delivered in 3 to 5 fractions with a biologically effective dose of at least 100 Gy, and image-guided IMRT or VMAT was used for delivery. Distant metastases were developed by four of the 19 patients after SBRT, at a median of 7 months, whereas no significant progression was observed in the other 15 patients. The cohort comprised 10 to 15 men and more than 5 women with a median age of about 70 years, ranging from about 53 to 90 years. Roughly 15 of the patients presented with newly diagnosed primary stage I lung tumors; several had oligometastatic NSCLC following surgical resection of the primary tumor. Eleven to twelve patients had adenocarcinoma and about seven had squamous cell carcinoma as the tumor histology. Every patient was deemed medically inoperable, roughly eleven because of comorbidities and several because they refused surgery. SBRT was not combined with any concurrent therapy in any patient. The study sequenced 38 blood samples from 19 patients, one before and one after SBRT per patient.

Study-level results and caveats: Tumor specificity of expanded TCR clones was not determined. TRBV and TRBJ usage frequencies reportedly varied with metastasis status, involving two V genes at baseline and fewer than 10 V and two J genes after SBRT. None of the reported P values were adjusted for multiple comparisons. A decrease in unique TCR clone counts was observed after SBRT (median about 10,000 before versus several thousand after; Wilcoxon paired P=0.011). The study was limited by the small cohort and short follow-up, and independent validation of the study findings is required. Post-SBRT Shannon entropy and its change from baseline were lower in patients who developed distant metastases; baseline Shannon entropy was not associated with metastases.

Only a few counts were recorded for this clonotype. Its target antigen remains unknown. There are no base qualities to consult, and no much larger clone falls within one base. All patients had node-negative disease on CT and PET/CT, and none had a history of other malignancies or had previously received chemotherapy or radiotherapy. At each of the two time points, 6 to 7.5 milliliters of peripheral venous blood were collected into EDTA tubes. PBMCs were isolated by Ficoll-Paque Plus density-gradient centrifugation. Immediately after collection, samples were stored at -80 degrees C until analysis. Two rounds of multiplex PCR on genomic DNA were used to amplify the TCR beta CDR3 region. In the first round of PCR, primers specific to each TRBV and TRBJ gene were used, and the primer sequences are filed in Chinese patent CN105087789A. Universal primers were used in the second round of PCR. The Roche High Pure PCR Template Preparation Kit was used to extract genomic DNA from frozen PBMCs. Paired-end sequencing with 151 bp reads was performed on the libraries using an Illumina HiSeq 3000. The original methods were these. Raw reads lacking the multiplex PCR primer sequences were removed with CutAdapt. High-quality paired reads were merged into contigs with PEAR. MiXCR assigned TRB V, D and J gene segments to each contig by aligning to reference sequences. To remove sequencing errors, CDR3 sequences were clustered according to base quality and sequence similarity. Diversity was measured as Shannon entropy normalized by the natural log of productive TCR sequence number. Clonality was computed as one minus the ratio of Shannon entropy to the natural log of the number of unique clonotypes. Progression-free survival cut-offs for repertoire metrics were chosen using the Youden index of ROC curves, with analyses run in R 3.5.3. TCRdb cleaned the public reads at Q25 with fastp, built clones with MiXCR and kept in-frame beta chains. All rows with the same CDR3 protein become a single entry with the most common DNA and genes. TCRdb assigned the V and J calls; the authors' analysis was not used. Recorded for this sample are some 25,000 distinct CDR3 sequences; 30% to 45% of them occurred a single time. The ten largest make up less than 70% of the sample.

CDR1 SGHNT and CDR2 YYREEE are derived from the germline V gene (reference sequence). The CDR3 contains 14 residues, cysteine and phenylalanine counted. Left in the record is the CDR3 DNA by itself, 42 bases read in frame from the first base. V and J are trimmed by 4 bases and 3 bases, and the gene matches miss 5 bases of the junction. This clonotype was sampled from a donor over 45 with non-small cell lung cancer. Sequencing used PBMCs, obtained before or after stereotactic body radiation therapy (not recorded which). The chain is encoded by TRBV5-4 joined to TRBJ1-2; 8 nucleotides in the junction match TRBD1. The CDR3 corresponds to CASSGGQGYYGYTF. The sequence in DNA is TGTGCCAGCAGCGGCGGACAGGGATACTATGGCTACACCTTC.